This record looks at one T cell receptor beta chain sequence and its context. It was CD45RO-negative cells, positively selected for CCR7, that made up naive CD8 cells, with terminally differentiated effector memory CD45RA+ cells excluded. This record comes from a study of shared clonotypes between healthy human individuals. Investigators spread the genomic DNA of each subset evenly over several immunoSEQ plates. Profiled with immunoSEQ multiplex PCR; TCRdb holds only in-frame clones, not every one. The sample carries some 800,000 clones, over 90% recorded once. The sequence came from a man between 25 and 39 years old in good health. The sequencing input was naive CD8+ T cells sorted from blood.

The CDR3 nucleotides read TGTGCCAGCAGTCCGATGGGAAGCTCCTACAATGAGCAGTTCTTC. Translation: CASSPMGSSYNEQFF. The chain couples TRBV28 to TRBJ2-1, with D hard to call. Germline CDR1 and CDR2: MDHEN and SYDVKM. Trimming took off 5 bases at V and 0 bases at J, with 11 bases between the two ends. The CDR3 has 15 amino acids. Complete variable domain (other parts from reference TRBV28 and TRBJ2-1): DVKVTQSSRYLVKRTGEKVFLECVQDMDHENMFWYRQDPGLGLRLIYFSYDVKMKEKGDIPEGYSVSREKKERFSLILESASTNQTSMYLCASSPMGSSYNEQFFGPGTRLTVL.